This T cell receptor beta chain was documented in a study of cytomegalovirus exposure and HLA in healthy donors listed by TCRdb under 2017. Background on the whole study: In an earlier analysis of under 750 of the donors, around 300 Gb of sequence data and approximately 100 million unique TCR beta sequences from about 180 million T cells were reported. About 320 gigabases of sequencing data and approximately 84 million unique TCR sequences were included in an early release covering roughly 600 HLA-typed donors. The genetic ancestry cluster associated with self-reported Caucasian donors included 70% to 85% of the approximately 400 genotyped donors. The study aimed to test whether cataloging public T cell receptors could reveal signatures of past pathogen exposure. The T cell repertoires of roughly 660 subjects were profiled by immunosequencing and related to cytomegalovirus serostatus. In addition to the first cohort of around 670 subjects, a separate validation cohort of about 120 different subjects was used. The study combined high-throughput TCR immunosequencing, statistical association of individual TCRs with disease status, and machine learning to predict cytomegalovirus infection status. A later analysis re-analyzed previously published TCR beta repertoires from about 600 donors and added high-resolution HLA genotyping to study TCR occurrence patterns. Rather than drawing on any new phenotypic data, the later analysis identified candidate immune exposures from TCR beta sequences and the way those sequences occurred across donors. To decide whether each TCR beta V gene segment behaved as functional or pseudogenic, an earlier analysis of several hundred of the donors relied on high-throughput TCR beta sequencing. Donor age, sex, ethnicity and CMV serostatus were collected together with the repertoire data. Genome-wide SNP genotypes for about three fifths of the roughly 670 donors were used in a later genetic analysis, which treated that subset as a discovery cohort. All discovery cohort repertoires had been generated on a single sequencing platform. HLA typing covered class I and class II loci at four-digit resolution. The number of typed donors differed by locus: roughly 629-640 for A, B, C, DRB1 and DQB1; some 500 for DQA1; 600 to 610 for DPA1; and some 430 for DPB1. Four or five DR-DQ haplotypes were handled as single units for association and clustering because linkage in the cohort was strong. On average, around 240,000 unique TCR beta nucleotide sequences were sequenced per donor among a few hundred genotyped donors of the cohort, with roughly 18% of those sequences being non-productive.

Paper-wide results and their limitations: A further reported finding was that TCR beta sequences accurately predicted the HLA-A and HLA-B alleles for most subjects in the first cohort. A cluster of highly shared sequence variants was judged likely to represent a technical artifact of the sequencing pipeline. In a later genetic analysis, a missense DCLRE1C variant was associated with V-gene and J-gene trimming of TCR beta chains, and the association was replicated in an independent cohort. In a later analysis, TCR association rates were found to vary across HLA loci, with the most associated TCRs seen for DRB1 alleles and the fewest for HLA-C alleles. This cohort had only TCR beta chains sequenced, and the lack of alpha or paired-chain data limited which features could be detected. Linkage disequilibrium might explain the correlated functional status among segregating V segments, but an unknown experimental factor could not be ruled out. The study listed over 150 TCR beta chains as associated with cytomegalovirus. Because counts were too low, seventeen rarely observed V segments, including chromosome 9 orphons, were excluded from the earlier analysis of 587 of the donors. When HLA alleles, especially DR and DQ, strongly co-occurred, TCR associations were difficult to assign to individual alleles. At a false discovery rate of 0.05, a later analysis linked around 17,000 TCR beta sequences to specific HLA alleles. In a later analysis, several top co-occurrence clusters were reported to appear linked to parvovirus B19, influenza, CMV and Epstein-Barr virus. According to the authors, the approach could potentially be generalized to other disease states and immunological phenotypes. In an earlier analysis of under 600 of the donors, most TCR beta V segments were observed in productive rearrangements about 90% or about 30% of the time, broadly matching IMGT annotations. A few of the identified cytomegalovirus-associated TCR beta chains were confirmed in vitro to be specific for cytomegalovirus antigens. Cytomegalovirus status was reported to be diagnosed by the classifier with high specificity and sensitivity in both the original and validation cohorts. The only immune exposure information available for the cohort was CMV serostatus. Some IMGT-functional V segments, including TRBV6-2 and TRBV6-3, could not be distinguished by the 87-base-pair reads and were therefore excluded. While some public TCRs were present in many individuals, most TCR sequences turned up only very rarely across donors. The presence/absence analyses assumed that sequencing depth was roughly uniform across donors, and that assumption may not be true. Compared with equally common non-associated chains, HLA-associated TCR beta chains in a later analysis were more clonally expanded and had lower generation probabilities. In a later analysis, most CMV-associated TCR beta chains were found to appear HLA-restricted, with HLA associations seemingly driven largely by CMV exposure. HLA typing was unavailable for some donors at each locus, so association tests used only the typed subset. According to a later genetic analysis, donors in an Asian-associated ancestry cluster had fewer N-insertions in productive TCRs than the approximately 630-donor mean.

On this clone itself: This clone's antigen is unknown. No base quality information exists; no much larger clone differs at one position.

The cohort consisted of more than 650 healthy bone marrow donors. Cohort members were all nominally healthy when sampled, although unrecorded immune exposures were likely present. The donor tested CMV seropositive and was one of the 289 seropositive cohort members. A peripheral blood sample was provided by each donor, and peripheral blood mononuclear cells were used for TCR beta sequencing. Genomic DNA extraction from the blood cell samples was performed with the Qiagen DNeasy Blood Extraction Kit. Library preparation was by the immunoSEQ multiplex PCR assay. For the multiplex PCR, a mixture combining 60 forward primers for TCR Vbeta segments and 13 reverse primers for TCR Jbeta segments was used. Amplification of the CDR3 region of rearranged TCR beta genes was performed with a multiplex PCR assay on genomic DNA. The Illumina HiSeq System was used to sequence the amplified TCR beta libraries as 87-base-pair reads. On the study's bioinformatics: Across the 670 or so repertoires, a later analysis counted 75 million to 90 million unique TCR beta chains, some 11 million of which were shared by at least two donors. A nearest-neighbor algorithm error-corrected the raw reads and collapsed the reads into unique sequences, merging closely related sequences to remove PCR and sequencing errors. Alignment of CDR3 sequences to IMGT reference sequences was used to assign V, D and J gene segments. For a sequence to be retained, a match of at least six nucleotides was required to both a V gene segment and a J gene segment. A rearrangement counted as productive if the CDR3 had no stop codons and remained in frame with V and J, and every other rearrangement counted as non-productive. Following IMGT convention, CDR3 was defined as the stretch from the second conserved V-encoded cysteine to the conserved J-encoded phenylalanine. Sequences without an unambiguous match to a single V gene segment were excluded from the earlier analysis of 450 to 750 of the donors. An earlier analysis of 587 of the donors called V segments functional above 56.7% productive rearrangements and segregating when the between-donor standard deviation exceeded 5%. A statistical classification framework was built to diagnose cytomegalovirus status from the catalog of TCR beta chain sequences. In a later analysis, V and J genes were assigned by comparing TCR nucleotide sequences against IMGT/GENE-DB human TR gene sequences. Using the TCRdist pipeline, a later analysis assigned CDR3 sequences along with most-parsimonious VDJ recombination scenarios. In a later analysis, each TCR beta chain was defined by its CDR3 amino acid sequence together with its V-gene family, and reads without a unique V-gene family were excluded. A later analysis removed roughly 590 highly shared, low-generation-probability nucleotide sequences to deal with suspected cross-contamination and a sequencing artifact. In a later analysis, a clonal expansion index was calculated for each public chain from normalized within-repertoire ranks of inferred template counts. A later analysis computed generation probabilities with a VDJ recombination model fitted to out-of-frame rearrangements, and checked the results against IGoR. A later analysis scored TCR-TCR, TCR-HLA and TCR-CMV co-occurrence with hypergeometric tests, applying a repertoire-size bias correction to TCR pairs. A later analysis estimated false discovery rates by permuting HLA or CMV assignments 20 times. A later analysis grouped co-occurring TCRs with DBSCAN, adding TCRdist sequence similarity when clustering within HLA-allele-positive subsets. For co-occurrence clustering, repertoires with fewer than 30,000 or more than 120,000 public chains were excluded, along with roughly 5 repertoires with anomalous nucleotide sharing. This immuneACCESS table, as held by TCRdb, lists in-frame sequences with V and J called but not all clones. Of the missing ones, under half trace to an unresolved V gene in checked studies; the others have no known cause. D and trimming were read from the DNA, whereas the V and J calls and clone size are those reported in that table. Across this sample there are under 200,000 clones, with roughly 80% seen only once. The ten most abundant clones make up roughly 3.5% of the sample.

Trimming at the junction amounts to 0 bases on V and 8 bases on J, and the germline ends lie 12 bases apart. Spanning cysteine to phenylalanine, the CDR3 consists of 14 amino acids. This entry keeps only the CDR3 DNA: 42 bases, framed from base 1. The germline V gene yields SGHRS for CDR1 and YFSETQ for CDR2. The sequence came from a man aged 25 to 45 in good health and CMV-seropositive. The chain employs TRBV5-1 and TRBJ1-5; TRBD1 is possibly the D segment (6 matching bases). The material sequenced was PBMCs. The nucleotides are TGCGCCAGCAGCTTGGAAGGGGGAAGAGAGCCCCAGCATTTT. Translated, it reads CASSLEGGREPQHF.